The 2 T cell receptor beta chains below all came from one sample that was sequenced in a study of tumor-infiltrating lymphocytes in primary liver carcinoma (dated by TCRdb to between 2016 and 2019). The data were produced on an Illumina HiSeq 2500. Starting from about 500 ng total RNA, TCRbeta-specific cDNA was produced by reverse transcription with a constant-region primer and ProtoScript II reverse transcriptase. Three nested multiplex PCR rounds, following a slightly modified ARM-PCR procedure, were used to build the TCRbeta libraries. Multiplex TRBV1-TRBV30 forward primers and a Cbeta reverse primer were used in the first two PCR rounds, each of which was run for around 9 cycles. In-frame beta chains were kept once TCRdb had trimmed the public reads at Q25 with fastp and called clones with MiXCR. CDR3 protein sequences are deduplicated, and each keeps its most common genes and DNA. This sample has about 300,000 distinct CDR3 sequences in its table, and 50% to 70% of those were observed once. The top ten clones comprise roughly 8.6% of the sample.

Blood RNA was extracted from unsorted whole blood with TRIzol reagent; germline DNA came from the DNeasy Blood & Tissue kit. The specimen was peripheral blood. The receptors come from a man between 40 and 49 years old with primary liver carcinoma and hepatitis B virus infection.

About this clonotype: Sequence at one end of the junction differs from germline and may be a read error. The gene calls are TRBV12-3 or TRBV12-4 and TRBJ1-5, with 9 bases fitting TRBD1. The CDR3 length is 17 residues. In DNA form, the CDR3 reads TGTGCTAGCAGTGCTACAGGGGGCACAAAAGGCAATCAGCCCCAGCATTTT. Its protein product is CASSATGGTKGNQPQHF.

The table lists this clonotype with many counts. The rearrangement joins TRBV11-3 to TRBJ2-1; D is uncertain. The CDR3 extends over 14 amino acids. V lost 3 bases and J 4 bases, leaving 10 bases between the germline ends. Germline lookup yields CDR1 SGHNT and CDR2 YENEEA. The CDR3 loop reads CASSFGESYNEQFF. DNA for the CDR3: TGTGCCAGCAGCTTCGGAGAAAGTTACAATGAGCAGTTCTTC.